A selection of T cell receptor beta chains follows, all from one sample in a study of blood T cell repertoires in COVID-19. Sequencing was performed with immunoSEQ multiplex PCR; in TCRdb, only in-frame clones are kept and a portion is missing. The table records around 340,000 clones, 88% of them present only once. The sample was PBMCs or T cells enriched from blood (not recorded which). The receptor source for this set is a woman in her twenties or thirties who had been exposed to COVID-19. Both conserved end residues are part of each CDR3. Fields, in order: D gene, V gene, J gene, clone size, CDR3 DNA, CDR3 protein. The D gene is left open where the match is weak. Size tells how often a clone was seen (once, few, many) or the class of an expanded clone, and some rows leave it out.

D: TRBD2; V: TRBV15; J: TRBJ2-7; size: NA; DNA: TGTGCCACCAGCAGAGAGGCTAGCGGGACCTACGAGCAGTACTTC; CDR3: CATSREASGTYEQYF
D: NA; V: TRBV19; J: TRBJ2-1; size: NA; DNA: TGTGCCAGTAGTATCTCCCCCGGGATGATCAATGAGCAGTTCTTC; CDR3: CASSISPGMINEQFF
D: NA; V: TRBV28; J: TRBJ2-6; size: NA; DNA: TGTGCCAGCAGTTTATGGGGGCATCGAGGCTCTGGGGCCAACGTCCTGACTTTC; CDR3: CASSLWGHRGSGANVLTF
D: NA; V: TRBV12-3/TRBV12-4; J: TRBJ1-6; size: NA; DNA: TGTGCCAGCAGGGGAGAGGGTTTGGCACCCCTCCACTTT; CDR3: CASRGEGLAPLHF
D: TRBD1; V: TRBV19; J: TRBJ2-1; size: NA; DNA: TGTGCCAGTCGCCAGGGACAGTACAATGAGCAGTTCTTC; CDR3: CASRQGQYNEQFF
D: NA; V: TRBV5-1; J: TRBJ1-2; size: NA; DNA: TGCGCCAGCAGCTTGGAAGCCCGTCGATATGGCTACACCTTC; CDR3: CASSLEARRYGYTF
D: TRBD1; V: TRBV5-1; J: TRBJ2-1; size: NA; DNA: TGCGCCAGCAGCTTAACAGGGGGTTCCTACAATGAGCAGTTCTTC; CDR3: CASSLTGGSYNEQFF
D: NA; V: TRBV3-1/TRBV3-2; J: TRBJ2-7; size: NA; DNA: TGTGCCAGCAGCCAAGGCACAGGGTCCGAGCAGTACTTC; CDR3: CASSQGTGSEQYF
D: TRBD1; V: TRBV10-2; J: TRBJ2-7; size: NA; DNA: TGCGCCAGCTACGGGACAGGGGGCCACGAGCAGTACTTC; CDR3: CASYGTGGHEQYF
D: TRBD1; V: TRBV5-6; J: TRBJ2-7; size: once; DNA: TGTGCCAGCAGCGGGAACAGGGGGCGAGGATCCTACGAGCAGTACTTC; CDR3: CASSGNRGRGSYEQYF
D: NA; V: TRBV3-1/TRBV3-2; J: TRBJ2-5; size: NA; DNA: TGTGCCAGCAGCCTTACTTCGAAGTCCCAGTACTTC; CDR3: CASSLTSKSQYF
D: TRBD2; V: TRBV5-1; J: TRBJ2-7; size: NA; DNA: TGCGCCAGCAGCTTGAAGAGAGCGGGAGGGCTGTACGAGCAGTACTTC; CDR3: CASSLKRAGGLYEQYF
D: NA; V: TRBV28; J: TRBJ1-3; size: NA; DNA: TGTGCCAGCAGTTGGGACCTGATCAGGGGTGGAAACACCATATATTTT; CDR3: CASSWDLIRGGNTIYF
D: NA; V: TRBV10-3; J: TRBJ1-2; size: once; DNA: TGTGCCACAACCGGGAACCTCCTCTATGGCTACACCTTC; CDR3: CATTGNLLYGYTF
D: TRBD2; V: TRBV18; J: TRBJ2-1; size: NA; DNA: TGTGCCAGCTCACTAGGACTAGCGGGATCGGGTAATGAGCAGTTCTTC; CDR3: CASSLGLAGSGNEQFF
D: TRBD1; V: TRBV27; J: TRBJ2-1; size: NA; DNA: TGTGCCAGCAATCAACAGGGGGGTGGCAATGAGCAGTTCTTC; CDR3: CASNQQGGGNEQFF
D: NA; V: TRBV27; J: TRBJ2-7; size: few; DNA: TGTGCCAGCAGAGAGACTTTAACTTCCTACGAGCAGTACTTC; CDR3: CASRETLTSYEQYF
D: NA; V: TRBV19; J: TRBJ2-7; size: NA; DNA: TGTGCCAGCCGTATTCAGGAGGGGATCTACGAGCAGTACTTC; CDR3: CASRIQEGIYEQYF
D: TRBD1; V: TRBV16; J: TRBJ1-2; size: NA; DNA: TGTGCCAGCAGCCGGGACAGGGGGCCTAACTATGGCTACACCTTC; CDR3: CASSRDRGPNYGYTF
D: NA; V: TRBV24-1; J: TRBJ1-4; size: NA; DNA: TGTGCCACCAGTGACCCCGGGAAGGGGGTTGAAAAACTGTTTTTT; CDR3: CATSDPGKGVEKLFF
D: NA; V: TRBV12-5; J: TRBJ2-7; size: few; DNA: TGTGCTAGTGGTTTGGTCCCCTTAACTTACGAGCAGTACTTC; CDR3: CASGLVPLTYEQYF
D: TRBD1; V: TRBV28; J: TRBJ1-5; size: NA; DNA: TGTGCCAGCAGTTTATGGAGACAGGGTAGCAATCAGCCCCAGCATTTT; CDR3: CASSLWRQGSNQPQHF
D: TRBD1; V: TRBV7-3; J: TRBJ2-7; size: NA; DNA: TGTGCCAGCAGCTTAGGGACAGACACCGAGCAGTACTTC; CDR3: CASSLGTDTEQYF
D: NA; V: TRBV7-9; J: TRBJ1-2; size: NA; DNA: TGTGCCAGCAGCTTGGAGGGGTCTATCTATGGCTACACCTTC; CDR3: CASSLEGSIYGYTF
D: NA; V: TRBV20-1; J: TRBJ2-7; size: NA; DNA: TGCAGTGCTAGTCCCGGGATAGGAGGGCAGAGCTCCTACGAGCAGTACTTC; CDR3: CSASPGIGGQSSYEQYF
D: NA; V: TRBV14; J: TRBJ1-6; size: NA; DNA: TGTGCCAGCAGCCAAGTGTACCTAAATTCACCCCTCCACTTT; CDR3: CASSQVYLNSPLHF
D: TRBD1; V: TRBV7-9; J: TRBJ2-2; size: NA; DNA: TGTGCCAGCACCCCAACCGGGACAGGGATAGTCGGGGAGCTGTTTTTT; CDR3: CASTPTGTGIVGELFF
D: TRBD1; V: TRBV10-1; J: TRBJ1-3; size: NA; DNA: TGCGCCAGCAGTGAGACCGTCGACAGGGGATTAAGAAACACCATATATTTT; CDR3: CASSETVDRGLRNTIYF
D: NA; V: TRBV18; J: TRBJ2-6; size: NA; DNA: TGTGCCAGCTCACGACAGAGCTCTGGGGCCAACGTCCTGACTTTC; CDR3: CASSRQSSGANVLTF
D: NA; V: TRBV7-9; J: TRBJ1-6; size: NA; DNA: TGTGCCAGCAGCTCGACAGCGAACTCCTATAATTCACCCCTCCACTTT; CDR3: CASSSTANSYNSPLHF
D: NA; V: TRBV6-5; J: TRBJ2-3; size: NA; DNA: TGTGCCAGCAGTTACCTGGGGGCCACAGATACGCAGTATTTT; CDR3: CASSYLGATDTQYF
D: TRBD1; V: TRBV5-1; J: TRBJ2-3; size: NA; DNA: TGCGCCAGCAGCACCGGGACAGGGAACACAGATACGCAGTATTTT; CDR3: CASSTGTGNTDTQYF